Listed here are 15 T cell receptor beta chains from one sample, sequenced in a study of T cell responses to AZD1222 COVID-19 vaccine. Profiling relied on immunoSEQ multiplex PCR, and the TCRdb table lists in-frame clones only, not all of them. This repertoire shows tens of thousands of clones, about 90% found once; its top ten account for about 1.3%. The starting material was peripheral blood, obtained 28 days after the second AZD1222 dose. The receptors shown here come from an adult who received the AZD1222 COVID-19 vaccine.

The chain couples TRBV19 to TRBJ2-2, with D hard to call. From germline, CDR1 is LNHDA and CDR2 SQIVND (reference sequence). The V end was cut by 4 bases, the J end by 1 base, with 7 bases between. The CDR3 spans 14 residues. CDR3 coding DNA: TGTGCCAGTAGTAGTGGTTGGAACACCGGGGAGCTGTTTTTT. Residues: CASSSGWNTGELFF.

The rearrangement links TRBV30 to TRBJ2-3; D unresolved. CDR3 length: 12 residues. CDR1 is GTSNPN, CDR2 SVGIG, per germline (reference sequence). Trimming left V 4 bases short and J 7 bases short, with 12 bases between. CDR3 nucleotides: TGTGCCTGGATGGGTGAGGAAAATACGCAGTATTTT. This encodes CAWMGEENTQYF.

Points on this clone: Its ends do not fully match the called genes, so a read error is possible. This rearrangement joins TRBV15 to TRBJ1-5; D is uncertain. CDR1 is LNHNV, CDR2 YYDKDF, per germline (reference sequence). The length of the CDR3 is 18 residues. CDR3 protein: CATRREGLERNSNQPQHF. CDR3 bases: TGTGCCACCAGGAGAGAGGGCTTGGAACGGAATAGCAATCAGCCCCAGCATTTT.

The chain is built from TRBV28 and TRBJ1-5; D gene unclear. Germline V gene sequence: CDR1 MDHEN, CDR2 SYDVKM. The CDR3 runs to 14 residues. V lost 4 bases, J lost 0 bases, and 7 bases lay in between. CDR3 sequence: CASSSHYSNQPQHF. The CDR3 coding sequence is TGTGCCAGCAGTTCACACTATAGCAATCAGCCCCAGCATTTT.

The chain joins TRBV2 to TRBJ2-2; the D gene could be TRBD1 or TRBD2 (5 bases each). Germline V CDR1 and CDR2: SNHLY, FYNNEI. The CDR3 sequence is 14 residues long. Trimming took off 11 bases at V and 2 bases at J, with 15 bases between the two ends. CDR3 in DNA: TGTGCCGGATCCGGGACCCCCAACACCGGGGAGCTGTTTTTT. Its translation: CAGSGTPNTGELFF.

The CDR3 sequence is CASSELRGRSGQETQYF. The CDR3 region has the DNA TGTGCCAGCAGTGAATTGAGGGGGCGGTCTGGGCAAGAGACCCAGTACTTC. The chain has TRBV6-1 and TRBJ2-5; 7 positions agree with TRBD1. From germline, CDR1 is MNHNS and CDR2 SASEGT. This CDR3 comprises 17 residues. V was clipped by 2 bases and J by 2 bases; unmatched bases: 11.

The J gene is TRBJ1-6, the V gene TRBV18; no definite D call. With 2 bases removed from V and 2 bases from J, the gap between germline ends came to 10 bases. The CDR3 sequence is 16 residues long. The germline gives CDR1 KGHSH, CDR2 LQKENI. DNA of the CDR3: TGTGCCAGCTCACCAGTCGTGTCAGCCTATAATTCACCCCTCCACTTT. Encoded protein: CASSPVVSAYNSPLHF.

This clone was counted a single time. J is TRBJ1-3 and V is TRBV7-6; D remains ambiguous. V shed 2 bases and J shed 1 base, with 12 bases lying between them. The CDR3 contains 16 residues. Germline V gene sequence: CDR1 SGHVS, CDR2 FNYEAQ. CDR3 residues: CASSLPKWGSGNTIYF. CDR3 sequence (DNA): TGTGCCAGCAGCTTACCCAAATGGGGTTCTGGAAACACCATATATTTT.

The chain links TRBV9 to TRBJ2-7; D possibly matches TRBD1 or TRBD2 (6 bases each). Germline CDR1 reads SGDLS; CDR2 reads YYNGEE. The CDR3 runs to 13 residues. Trimming removed 3 bases from V and 7 bases from J, with 14 bases in between. CDR3 DNA sequence: TGTGCCAGCAGCGGGGGGGCTGTAGAAGAGCAGTACTTC. Translating gives CASSGGAVEEQYF.

The V gene is TRBV10-3, the J gene TRBJ1-6, with D possibly TRBD1 on 5 matching bases. The CDR3 consists of 17 residues. From germline, CDR1 is ENHRY and CDR2 SYGVKD. V was clipped by 2 bases and J by 1 base, with 12 bases between them. The CDR3 sequence: CAISESGGGSYNSPLHF. The DNA for the CDR3 is TGTGCCATCAGTGAGAGTGGGGGAGGGTCCTATAATTCACCCCTCCACTTT.

This clone was observed once. The genes are TRBV9 and TRBJ2-2; the D gene could be TRBD1 or TRBD2 (5 bases each). The germline gives CDR1 SGDLS, CDR2 YYNGEE. This CDR3 has 15 amino acids. Trimming removed 0 bases from V and 4 bases from J, with 10 bases in between. The CDR3 DNA sequence: TGTGCCAGCAGCGTAGGAGGGGCGGGCACCGGGGAGCTGTTTTTT. Residues: CASSVGGAGTGELFF. Drawing the rest from reference TRBV9 and TRBJ2-2, the complete variable domain is DSGVTQTPKHLITATGQRVTLRCSPRSGDLSVYWYQQSLDQGLQFLIQYYNGEERAKGNILERFSAQQFPDLHSELNLSSLELGDSALYFCASSVGGAGTGELFFGEGSRLTVL.

J is TRBJ2-5 and V is TRBV5-1; weak D call: TRBD2 (5 bases). The V end lost 3 bases, the J end lost 5 bases, and 11 bases lay between the germline ends. This CDR3 is 13 amino acids long. CDR1 is SGHRS, CDR2 YFSETQ, per germline. CDR3 nucleotides: TGCGCCAGCAGCTCCCTAGGCGGGGAGACCCAGTACTTC. It specifies CASSSLGGETQYF.

J is TRBJ1-3 and V is TRBV2; a possible D gene is TRBD1 (5 bases). The CDR3 is 14 amino acids. Germline CDR1 reads SNHLY; CDR2 reads FYNNEI. Trimming left V 8 bases short and J 4 bases short, with 15 bases between. The CDR3 protein is CASHTGSGGNTIYF. The CDR3 nucleotides read TGTGCCAGCCATACAGGTTCAGGAGGAAACACCATATATTTT.

The rearrangement joins TRBV9 to TRBJ2-2, with a weak D call TRBD1 (6 bases). The CDR3 is 15 amino acids. Germline-derived CDR1 and CDR2 are SGDLS and YYNGEE. V was trimmed by 4 bases and J by 2 bases, leaving 12 bases between them. CDR3 amino acids: CASSLTGFNTGELFF. DNA of the CDR3: TGTGCCAGCAGCCTTACAGGGTTTAACACCGGGGAGCTGTTTTTT.

This chain uses TRBV19 with TRBJ2-7; D not certain. CDR3 length equals 16 residues. Germline V gives CDR1 LNHDA, CDR2 SQIVND (reference sequence). Trimming left V 1 base short and J 2 bases short, with 15 bases between. The DNA of the CDR3 is TGTGCCAGTAGTATAGCTTTTCGACAAATTCCCTACGAGCAGTACTTC. Amino acid sequence: CASSIAFRQIPYEQYF.